Included here is one T cell receptor beta chain sequence, with context. Its target is unknown. This sample was included in a study of T cell responses to AZD1222 COVID-19 vaccine. Study-level points and caveats: It was only a handful of AZD1222 recipients who were seropositive at baseline.

Libraries were prepared by immunoSEQ multiplex PCR; TCRdb keeps only in-frame clonotypes and omits some of them. The sample contains 150,000 or so clones, 85% to 95% of which appear only once. V gave up 3 bases and J gave up 2 bases; unmatched junction bases: 16. The CDR3 covers 18 residues. The germline CDR1 and CDR2 sequences are SGHRS and YFSETQ. The chain recombines TRBV5-1 with TRBJ2-7; 8 nucleotides agree with TRBD1. The receptor comes from an adult in good health. Sequences were derived from peripheral blood, sampled on day 0 of AZD1222 vaccination. DNA of the CDR3: TGCGCCAGCAGCTGGGGCCGGCAAACCGGGACAGGTGCCTACGAGCAGTACTTC. This translates into CASSWGRQTGTGAYEQYF.